This T cell receptor (beta chain) was retrieved from a study of T cell repertoires in cytomegalovirus infection. Study-wide results and caveats: Dominant in the ex vivo response were TCR beta clonotypes restricted by HLA-C and specific for CMV.

As regards this clonotype: What it recognizes is unknown.

The CDR3 loop spans 12 amino acids. CDR1 and CDR2 (germline): LNHDA, SQIVND (reference sequence). V lost 6 bases to trimming and J lost 9 bases, with 14 bases between them. MiXCR, applied by TCRdb to the reads, yields one record per CDR3 protein. The sample holds about 400,000 distinct CDR3 sequences; less than 20% are singletons and the top ten take 8.7%. This receptor was obtained from a human donor in good health (CMV status not recorded). Some clones in this sample may be carry-over from other donors' samples. The sequenced sample consisted of PBMCs. V usage is TRBV19 and J usage is TRBJ1-1, with D uncertain. DNA of the CDR3: TGTGCCAGTAGGACTAGACAAGGAAAAGCTTTCTTT. It is translated as CASRTRQGKAFF.